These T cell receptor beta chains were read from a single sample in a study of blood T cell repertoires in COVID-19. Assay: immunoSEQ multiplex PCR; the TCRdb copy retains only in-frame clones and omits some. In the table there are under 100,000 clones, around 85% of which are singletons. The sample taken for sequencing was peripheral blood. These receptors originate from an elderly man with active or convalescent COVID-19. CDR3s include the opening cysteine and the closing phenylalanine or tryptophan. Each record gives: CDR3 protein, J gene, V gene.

CASSLSGFYGYTF TRBJ1-2 TRBV11-2
CASSPTSAGETQYF TRBJ2-5 TRBV18
CASSPRTGNEQFF TRBJ2-1 TRBV5-1
CASREGSIANYGYTF TRBJ1-2 TRBV6-5
CASSSRGDTGELFF TRBJ2-2 TRBV5-1
CASSLDPQTNEKLFF TRBJ1-4 TRBV5-1
CASSYGWGQNTEAFF TRBJ1-1 TRBV6-5
CASSEEGEVQPQHF TRBJ1-5 TRBV6-1
CASKSRAGGRQETQYF TRBJ2-5 TRBV5-4
CASSALQGAGSNQPQHF TRBJ1-5 TRBV19
CASSSYGAYNEQFF TRBJ2-1 TRBV11-2
CASSPTGTSTGELFF TRBJ2-2 TRBV3-1/TRBV3-2
CASSRRGPTNEKLFF TRBJ1-4 TRBV6-2/TRBV6-3
CASSPRDRGEQFF TRBJ2-1 TRBV18
CASSLDHGLAGVNEQFF TRBJ2-1 TRBV11-3
CASSYDRDRATDTQYF TRBJ2-3 TRBV2
CASSDRRRGANEKLFF TRBJ1-4 TRBV7-9
CASSMTGLDLVRGYTF TRBJ1-2 TRBV19
CASSLGSSGGKEETQYF TRBJ2-5 TRBV7-9
CASSLGGYGNQPQHF TRBJ1-5 TRBV7-9
CASSGEGFGYTF TRBJ1-2 TRBV2
CASSVRQGADQETQYF TRBJ2-5 TRBV7-7
CASSQQPGQGPGYNEQFF TRBJ2-1 TRBV3-1/TRBV3-2
CASSHGQGPYNSPLHF TRBJ1-6 TRBV3-1/TRBV3-2
CASSQSITGTGGLPQHF TRBJ1-5 TRBV6-6
CATSRDREAYGYTF TRBJ1-2 TRBV15
CSVAATGGSYEQYF TRBJ2-7 TRBV29-1
CASSLATGFGAFF TRBJ1-1 TRBV7-9
CASSQDRANTIYF TRBJ1-3 TRBV5-5
CASSYSASGGHYEQYF TRBJ2-7 TRBV6-2/TRBV6-3
CATSREGTGTVQDEKLFF TRBJ1-4 TRBV15
CASSLSTGETGELFF TRBJ2-2 TRBV11-3
CAISATGQGAGELFF TRBJ2-2 TRBV10-3
CASSTYGYEQYF TRBJ2-7 TRBV7-2
CASSASGSSGAYQETQYF TRBJ2-5 TRBV2
CASSEVGGGFTDTQYF TRBJ2-3 TRBV6-1
CAWNPGGEIGNTIYF TRBJ1-3 TRBV30
CASSFMAKEKLFF TRBJ1-4 TRBV11-1
CASSFGGNTEAFF TRBJ1-1 TRBV19
CASSTPGTGVSDTQYF TRBJ2-3 TRBV7-9
CASWAYPATNEKLFF TRBJ1-4 TRBV6-5
CASSLPGQSDGYTF TRBJ1-2 TRBV7-9
CAISEGQGDQPQHF TRBJ1-5 TRBV10-3
CATSRVGETQYF TRBJ2-5 TRBV24-1
CASSFRGGEQYF TRBJ2-7 TRBV27
CASSPTVFEAFF TRBJ1-1 TRBV7-2
CASKNDRGFGNQPQHF TRBJ1-5 TRBV19
CASSLEGQNTGELFF TRBJ2-2 TRBV5-1
CASSSTGVEGETQYF TRBJ2-5 TRBV7-2
CASTDRTGGHTEAFF TRBJ1-1 TRBV6-6
CASSVGTETYEQYF TRBJ2-7 TRBV9
CAWRDRGRTEAFF TRBJ1-1 TRBV30
CASSPRTGIGNTIYF TRBJ1-3 TRBV7-2
CASSLYTGGQEKLFF TRBJ1-4 TRBV7-9